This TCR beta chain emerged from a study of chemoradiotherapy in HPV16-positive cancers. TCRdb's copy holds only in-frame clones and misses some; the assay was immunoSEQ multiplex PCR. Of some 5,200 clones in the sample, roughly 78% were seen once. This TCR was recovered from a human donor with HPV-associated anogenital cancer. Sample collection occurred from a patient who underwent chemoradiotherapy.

CDR3 sequence (DNA): TGTGCCACCGGGGCAGGTGATTCACCCCTCCACTTT. Its translation: CATGAGDSPLHF. The chain links TRBV6-1 to TRBJ1-6; D may be TRBD1 (5 bases). The V end was cut by 10 bases, the J end by 8 bases, with 12 bases between. Germline CDR1 is MNHNS and CDR2 is SASEGT. The CDR3 sequence is 12 residues long.